The 17 T cell receptor beta chains below all came from one sample that was sequenced in a study of shared clonotypes between healthy human individuals. Generated by immunoSEQ multiplex PCR, the TCRdb table keeps only in-frame clones and is missing some. Altogether roughly 510,000 clones are present, 75% to 80% being singletons, with the ten largest covering around 12%. Input material: PBMCs. Receptors were obtained from a woman between 40 and 50 years old in good health. Some clones in this sample may be carry-over from other donors' samples.

The rearrangement uses TRBV6-4 and TRBJ1-1; D is uncertain. The CDR3 contains 13 residues. Germline CDR1 is MRHNA and CDR2 is SNTAGT. Trimming left V 6 bases short and J 1 base short, with 9 bases between. CDR3 sequence (DNA): TGTGCCAGCAGCGTTGGTCCGAACACTGAAGCTTTCTTT. Residues: CASSVGPNTEAFF.

This clone was seen just once. This sequence joins TRBV29-1 and TRBJ2-5, with 10 bases lining up with TRBD1. The DNA end is a closer match to TRBJ2-7, so the J assignment may be wrong. The length of the CDR3 is 14 residues. Germline V CDR1 and CDR2: SQVTM, ANQGSEA. This CDR3 reads CSVEGTGGSYEQYF. DNA of the CDR3: TGCAGCGTTGAAGGGACAGGGGGGTCCTACGAGCAGTACTTC.

The genes are TRBV28 and TRBJ2-7, with 9 bases identical to TRBD1. V was clipped by 6 bases and J by 9 bases; unmatched bases: 9. Germline CDR1 and CDR2: MDHEN and SYDVKM. CDR3 size: 13 residues. The CDR3 loop reads CASRGTGLLGQYF. DNA of the CDR3: TGTGCCAGCAGGGGGACAGGGCTCCTAGGGCAGTACTTC.

The rearrangement uses TRBV11-2 and TRBJ2-4; tentative D call: TRBD2 (5 bases). Germline CDR1 SGHAT, CDR2 FQNNGV. This CDR3 is 16 amino acids long. The V end was cut by 2 bases, the J end by 2 bases, with 13 bases between. The CDR3 is CASSLWGVASKNIQYF. Written as DNA, the CDR3 is TGTGCCAGCAGCTTATGGGGAGTGGCTTCCAAAAACATTCAGTACTTC.

In this sample, this clone turned up many times. This sequence joins TRBV18 and TRBJ1-1; D is undetermined. The V and J ends lost 2 bases and 10 bases respectively, with 17 bases between them. The CDR3 has 14 residues. The germline CDR1 and CDR2 sequences are KGHSH and LQKENI. The CDR3 region is CASSPGQSARVAFF. In DNA form, the CDR3 reads TGTGCCAGCTCACCAGGGCAGTCGGCAAGGGTAGCTTTCTTT.

The chain recombines TRBV7-2 with TRBJ2-1; the match to TRBD2 covers 10 bases. The V segment lost 5 bases and the J segment 2 bases; nucleotides outside the gene matches: 6. Germline CDR1 SGHTA, CDR2 FQGNSA. The CDR3 runs 16 residues. The DNA for the CDR3 is TGTGCCAGCAGCCATGGTCTAGCGGGAGCCTACAATGAGCAGTTCTTC. Residues: CASSHGLAGAYNEQFF.

Worth noting for this clone: The sample carries other DNA sequences with the same CDR3. The rearrangement joins TRBV4-3 to TRBJ2-1; 11 bases align to TRBD2. From germline, CDR1 is LGHNA and CDR2 YSLEER. This CDR3 contains 15 residues. Unmatched junction bases numbered 4, after V lost 0 bases and J lost 9 bases. CDR3 residues: CASSQELAGVGEQFF. CDR3 coding DNA: TGCGCCAGCAGCCAAGAACTAGCGGGAGTAGGTGAGCAGTTCTTC.

This clone was detected only a few times. The chain uses TRBV5-1 and TRBJ1-1; D not resolved. This CDR3 region has 14 residues. Germline V gene data show CDR1 as SGHRS and CDR2 as YFSETQ. Trimming cost V 2 bases and J 0 bases, with 8 bases left between them. The DNA of the CDR3 is TGCGCCAGCAGCTTCGCCGGATTGAACACTGAAGCTTTCTTT. It codes for CASSFAGLNTEAFF.

With regard to this clone: The same CDR3 can be traced to other DNA sequences in this sample. The J gene is TRBJ2-5, the V gene TRBV29-1, with 8 bases aligning to TRBD1. CDR1 SQVTM and CDR2 ANQGSEA come from the germline V gene. This CDR3 region has 12 residues. The V and J ends lost 7 bases and 8 bases, in that order; junction bases with no gene match: 9. For the CDR3, the DNA is TGCAGCGCCAGGGGGCAGACGGAAACCCAGTACTTC. Protein product: CSARGQTETQYF. Drawing the rest from reference TRBV29-1 and TRBJ2-5, the complete variable domain is SAVISQKPSRDICQRGTSLTIQCQVDSQVTMMFWYRQQPGQSLTLIATANQGSEATYESGFVIDKFPISRPNLTFSTLTVSNMSPEDSSIYLCSARGQTETQYFGPGTRLLVL.

The chain combines TRBV4-2 with TRBJ1-1; the D is unclear. V was cut by 1 base and J by 5 bases, with 8 bases left in between. The CDR3 contains 13 residues. Germline CDR1 and CDR2: LGHNA and YNFKEQ. The CDR3 nucleotides read TGTGCCAGCAGCCAAGTTCTGGGGACTGAAGCTTTCTTT. This translates into CASSQVLGTEAFF.

J is TRBJ2-1 and V is TRBV19; D gene unclear. Germline-derived CDR1 and CDR2 are LNHDA and SQIVND (reference sequence). Trimming cost V 3 bases and J 0 bases, with 6 bases left between them. The CDR3 is 14 amino acids. CDR3 DNA sequence: TGTGCCAGTAGTATCCAGAGCTCCTACAATGAGCAGTTCTTC. Its protein product is CASSIQSSYNEQFF.

This clone appeared a few times. The chain recombines TRBV7-2 with TRBJ2-7; the D is unclear. This CDR3 has 15 residues. Germline V CDR1 and CDR2: SGHTA, FQGNSA. Trimming removed 5 bases from V and 0 bases from J, with 14 bases in between. Here the CDR3 DNA reads TGTGCCAGCAGCAAAGGGCGGCTAAGCTCCTACGAGCAGTACTTC. As protein: CASSKGRLSSYEQYF.

This clone was observed a few times. This may stem from a read error, because a much larger clone lies one nucleotide away. V is TRBV2 and J is TRBJ1-5; D is undetermined. The germline V and J ends were trimmed by 3 bases and 4 bases, with 4 bases remaining between them. Germline V gives CDR1 SNHLY, CDR2 FYNNEI. The CDR3 length is 12 residues. The CDR3 sequence is CASSEGNQPQHF. DNA for the CDR3: TGTGCCAGCAGTGAGGGGAATCAGCCCCAGCATTTT.

Concerning this clone itself: This sample includes further DNA sequences coding for the same CDR3. The chain carries TRBV7-3 and TRBJ2-2; D uncertain. The CDR3 length is 14 residues. V dropped 3 bases and J dropped 0 bases, with 5 bases sitting between them. Germline V gene sequence: CDR1 SGHTA, CDR2 FQGTGA. The CDR3 DNA follows: TGTGCCAGCAGCTTTGGTCCGAACACCGGGGAGCTGTTTTTT. It is translated as CASSFGPNTGELFF.

The chain's CDR3 is CASSLASVETQYF. CDR3 in DNA: TGTGCCAGCAGCTTAGCCAGTGTGGAGACCCAGTACTTC. The chain employs TRBV11-2 and TRBJ2-5; D remains unclear. V lost 1 base, J lost 5 bases, and 8 bases lay in between. The CDR3 extends over 13 amino acids. Germline CDR1 SGHAT, CDR2 FQNNGV.

The CDR3 loop is CASRAGASSYNEQFF. The CDR3 nucleotides are TGTGCCAGCAGGGCGGGGGCCAGCTCCTACAATGAGCAGTTCTTC. The chain couples TRBV27 to TRBJ2-1, with D perhaps matching TRBD2 (7 bases). Trimming cost V 6 bases and J 0 bases, with 12 bases left between them. Germline assignment: CDR1 MNHEY and CDR2 SMNVEV (reference sequence). The CDR3 has 15 residues.

The chain carries TRBV29-1 and TRBJ2-7; D not resolved. The V end lost 1 base, the J end lost 6 bases, and 10 bases lay between the germline ends. This CDR3 contains 12 residues. Germline V gives CDR1 SQVTM, CDR2 ANQGSEA. CDR3 DNA sequence: TGCAGCGTTGAAGGCAGCTGGGGCGAGCAGTACTTC. It translates to CSVEGSWGEQYF.